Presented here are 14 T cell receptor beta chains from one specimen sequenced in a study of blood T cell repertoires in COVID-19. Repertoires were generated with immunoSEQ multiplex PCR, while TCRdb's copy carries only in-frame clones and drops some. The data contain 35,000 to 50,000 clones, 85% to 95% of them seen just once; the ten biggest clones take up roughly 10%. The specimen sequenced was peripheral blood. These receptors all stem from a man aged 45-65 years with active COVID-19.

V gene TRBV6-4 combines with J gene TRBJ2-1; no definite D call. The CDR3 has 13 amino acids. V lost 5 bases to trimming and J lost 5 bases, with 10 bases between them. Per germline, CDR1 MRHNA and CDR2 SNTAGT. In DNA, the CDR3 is TGTGCCAGCAGTTTAGCCTATAACAATGAGCAGTTCTTC. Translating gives CASSLAYNNEQFF.

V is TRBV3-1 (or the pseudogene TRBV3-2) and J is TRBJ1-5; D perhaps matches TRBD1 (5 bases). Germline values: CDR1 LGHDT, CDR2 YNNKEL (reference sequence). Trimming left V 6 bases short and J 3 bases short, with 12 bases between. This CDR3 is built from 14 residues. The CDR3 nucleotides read TGTGCCAGCAGTCAGGGCGGATCCAATCAGCCCCAGCATTTT. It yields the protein CASSQGGSNQPQHF.

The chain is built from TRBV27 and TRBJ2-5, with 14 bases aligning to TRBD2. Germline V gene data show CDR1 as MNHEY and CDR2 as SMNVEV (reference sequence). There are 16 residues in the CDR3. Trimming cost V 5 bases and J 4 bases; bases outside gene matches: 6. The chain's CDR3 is CASSPRTSGRLETQYF. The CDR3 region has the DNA TGTGCCAGCAGTCCTAGGACTAGCGGGAGGCTAGAGACCCAGTACTTC.

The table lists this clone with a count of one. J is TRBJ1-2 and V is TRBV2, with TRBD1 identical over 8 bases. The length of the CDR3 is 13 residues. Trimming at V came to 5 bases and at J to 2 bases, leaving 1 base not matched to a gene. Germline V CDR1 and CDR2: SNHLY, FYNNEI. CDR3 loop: CASSYRGNYGYTF. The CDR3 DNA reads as TGTGCCAGCAGTTACAGGGGGAACTATGGCTACACCTTC.

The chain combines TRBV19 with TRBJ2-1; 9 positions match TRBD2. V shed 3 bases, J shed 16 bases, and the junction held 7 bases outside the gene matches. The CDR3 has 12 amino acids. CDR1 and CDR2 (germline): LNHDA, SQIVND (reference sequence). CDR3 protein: CASSITAGGLFF. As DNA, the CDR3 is TGTGCCAGTAGTATTACCGCGGGAGGGCTTTTCTTC.

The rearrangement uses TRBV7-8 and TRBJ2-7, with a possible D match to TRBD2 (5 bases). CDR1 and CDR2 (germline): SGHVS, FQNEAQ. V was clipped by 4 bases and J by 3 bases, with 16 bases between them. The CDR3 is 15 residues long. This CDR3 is CASSSTLGRIYEQYF. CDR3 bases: TGTGCCAGCAGCTCGACTTTGGGGAGAATCTACGAGCAGTACTTC.

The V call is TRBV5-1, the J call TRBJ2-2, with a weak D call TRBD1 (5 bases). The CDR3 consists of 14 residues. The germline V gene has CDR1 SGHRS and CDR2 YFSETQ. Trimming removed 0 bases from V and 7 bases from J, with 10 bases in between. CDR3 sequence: CASSLVQGFGELFF. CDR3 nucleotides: TGCGCCAGCAGCTTGGTCCAGGGCTTCGGGGAGCTGTTTTTT.

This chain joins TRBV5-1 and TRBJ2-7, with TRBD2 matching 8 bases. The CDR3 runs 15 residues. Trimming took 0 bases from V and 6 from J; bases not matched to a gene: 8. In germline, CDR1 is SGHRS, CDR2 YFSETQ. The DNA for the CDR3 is TGCGCCAGCAGCTTGGTACAGGCACGGGGGGGCGAGCAGTACTTC. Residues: CASSLVQARGGEQYF.

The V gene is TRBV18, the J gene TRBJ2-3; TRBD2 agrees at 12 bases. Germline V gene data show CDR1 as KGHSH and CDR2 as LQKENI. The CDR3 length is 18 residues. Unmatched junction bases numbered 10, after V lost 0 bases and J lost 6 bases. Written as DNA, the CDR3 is TGTGCCAGCTCACCACCGGGGGGGACTAGCGGGCCAAGGGATACGCAGTATTTT. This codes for CASSPPGGTSGPRDTQYF. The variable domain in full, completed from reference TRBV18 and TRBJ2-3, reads NAGVMQNPRHLVRRRGQEARLRCSPMKGHSHVYWYRQLPEEGLKFMVYLQKENIIDESGMPKERFSAEFPKEGPSILRIQQVVRGDSAAYFCASSPPGGTSGPRDTQYFGPGTRLTVL.

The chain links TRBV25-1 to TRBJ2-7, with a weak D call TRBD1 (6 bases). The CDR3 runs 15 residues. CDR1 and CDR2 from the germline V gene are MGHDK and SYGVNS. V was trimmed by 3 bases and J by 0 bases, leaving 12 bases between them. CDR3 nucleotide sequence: TGTGCCAGCAGTGACCCCCGGGACATCTCCTACGAGCAGTACTTC. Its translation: CASSDPRDISYEQYF.

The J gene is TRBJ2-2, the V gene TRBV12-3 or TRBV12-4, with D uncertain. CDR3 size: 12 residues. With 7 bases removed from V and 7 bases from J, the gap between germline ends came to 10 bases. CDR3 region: CASNSPFGELFF. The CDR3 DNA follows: TGTGCCAGCAACTCGCCGTTCGGGGAGCTGTTTTTT.

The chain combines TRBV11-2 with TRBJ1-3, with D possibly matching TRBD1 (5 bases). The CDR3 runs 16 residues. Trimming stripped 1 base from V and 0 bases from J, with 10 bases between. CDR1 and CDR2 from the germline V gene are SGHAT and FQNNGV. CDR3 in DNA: TGTGCCAGCAGCTTAGTGGGGGGAATCTCTGGAAACACCATATATTTT. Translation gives CASSLVGGISGNTIYF. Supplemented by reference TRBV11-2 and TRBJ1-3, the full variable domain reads EAGVAQSPRYKIIEKRQSVAFWCNPISGHATLYWYQQILGQGPKLLIQFQNNGVVDDSQLPKDRFSAERLKGVDSTLKIQPAKLEDSAVYLCASSLVGGISGNTIYFGEGSWLTVV.

CDR3 DNA: TGTGCCAGCAGCGAGATGACAGCCCAAATCTATGGCTACACCTTC. Its translation: CASSEMTAQIYGYTF. The rearrangement uses TRBV9 and TRBJ1-2; tentative D call: TRBD1 (5 bases). CDR3 size: 15 residues. CDR1 and CDR2 (germline): SGDLS, YYNGEE. V was trimmed by 3 bases and J by 4 bases, leaving 16 bases between them.

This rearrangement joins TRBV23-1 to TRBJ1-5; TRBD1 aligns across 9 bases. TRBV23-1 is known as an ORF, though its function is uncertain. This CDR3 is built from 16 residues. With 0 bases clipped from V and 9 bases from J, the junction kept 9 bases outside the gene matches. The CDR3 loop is CASSQSGQGPLGPQHF. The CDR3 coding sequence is TGCGCCAGCAGTCAATCGGGACAGGGCCCCTTAGGGCCCCAGCATTTT.